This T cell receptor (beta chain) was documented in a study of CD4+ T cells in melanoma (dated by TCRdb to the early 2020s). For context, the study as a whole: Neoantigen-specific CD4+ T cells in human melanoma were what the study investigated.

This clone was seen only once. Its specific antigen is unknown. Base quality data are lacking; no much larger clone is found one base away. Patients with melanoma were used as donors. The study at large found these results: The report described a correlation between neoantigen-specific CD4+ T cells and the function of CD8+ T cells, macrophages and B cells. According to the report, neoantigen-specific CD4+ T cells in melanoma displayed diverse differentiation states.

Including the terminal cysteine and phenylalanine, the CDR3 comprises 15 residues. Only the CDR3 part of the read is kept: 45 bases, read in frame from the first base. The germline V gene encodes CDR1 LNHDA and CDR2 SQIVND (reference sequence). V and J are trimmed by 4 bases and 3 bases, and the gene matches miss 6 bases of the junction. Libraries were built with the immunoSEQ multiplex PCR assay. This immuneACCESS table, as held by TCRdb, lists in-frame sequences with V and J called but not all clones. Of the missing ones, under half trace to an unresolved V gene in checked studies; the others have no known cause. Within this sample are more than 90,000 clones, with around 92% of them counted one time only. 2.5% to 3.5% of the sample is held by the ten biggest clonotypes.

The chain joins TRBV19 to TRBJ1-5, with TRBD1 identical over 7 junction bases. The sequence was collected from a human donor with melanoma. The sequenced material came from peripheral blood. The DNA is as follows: TGTGCCAGTAGTACCACGACAGGGAACAATCAGCCCCAGCATTTT. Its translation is CASSTTTGNNQPQHF.